Shown below are 7 T cell receptor beta chains from a single sample sequenced in a study of blood T cells in healthy people across ages. PCR was performed a second time for roughly 7 to 11 cycles using a sample-barcoded 5' primer and a J-beta primer mix. MiXCR, applied by TCRdb to the 5' RACE reads, yields one record per CDR3 protein. The sample has 1.5 million to 1.9 million distinct CDR3 sequences; approximately 42% are singletons. Sequencing input: blood. The receptors derive from a woman in her late teens or twenties in good health.

Here the CDR3 reads CASSLGTSATYEQYF. The CDR3 DNA follows: TGTGCCAGCAGCCTAGGGACTAGCGCTACCTACGAGCAGTACTTC. The chain uses TRBV7-2 and TRBJ2-7; 10 bases align to TRBD2. The V gene end was trimmed by 5 bases and the J gene end by 2 bases; junction bases not matched to a gene: 6. CDR1 is SGHTA and CDR2 is FQGNSA in the germline V gene. The CDR3 is 15 amino acids.

The chain employs TRBV12-3 or TRBV12-4 and TRBJ1-6; a possible D gene is TRBD1 (5 bases). CDR3 length equals 16 residues. Trimming removed 1 base at V and 0 bases at J, with 7 bases between. The CDR3 spells CASSLGGTSYNSPLHF. The CDR3 nucleotides read TGTGCCAGCAGTTTAGGAGGGACCTCCTATAATTCACCCCTCCACTTT.

The rearrangement uses TRBV20-1 and TRBJ2-1; D possibly corresponds to TRBD2 (5 bases). The CDR3 extends over 14 amino acids. Trimming stripped 0 bases from V and 4 bases from J, with 10 bases between. Looked up from germline, CDR1 is DFQATT and CDR2 is SNEGSKA (reference sequence). The CDR3 coding sequence is TGCAGTGCTAGAGAACATAGCGCGTACAATGAGCAGTTCTTC. As protein: CSAREHSAYNEQFF.

This clonotype was seen only a few times. The chain couples TRBV7-9 to TRBJ1-5; 10 nucleotides match TRBD1. V shed 5 bases and J 7 bases; nucleotides not matched to a gene: 11. Germline CDR1 is SEHNR and CDR2 is FQNEAQ (reference sequence). The length of the CDR3 is 16 residues. CDR3 protein: CASSPKGDRGRQPQHF. CDR3 coding DNA: TGTGCCAGCAGCCCCAAAGGGGACAGGGGTCGGCAGCCCCAGCATTTT.

This rearrangement joins TRBV12-3 or TRBV12-4 to TRBJ2-3; perhaps TRBD1 as D (6 bases). This CDR3 contains 15 residues. Deletions cut 3 bases from V and 1 base from J, with 11 bases between. The CDR3 is CASSFVQGRTDTQYF. The CDR3 nucleotides read TGTGCCAGCAGTTTCGTTCAGGGGCGCACAGATACGCAGTATTTT.

This clonotype was counted only a few times. The gene calls are TRBV7-2 and TRBJ2-6, with D perhaps matching TRBD2 (6 bases). With 5 bases removed from V and 0 bases from J, the gap between germline ends came to 20 bases. The CDR3 runs to 19 residues. Germline lookup yields CDR1 SGHTA and CDR2 FQGNSA. For the CDR3, the DNA is TGTGCCAGCAGCCCTCGGTCGGAGGGACGTTACTCTGGGGCCAACGTCCTGACTTTC. This codes for CASSPRSEGRYSGANVLTF. The full variable domain, rest sourced from reference TRBV7-2 and TRBJ2-6, is GAGVSQSPSNKVTEKGKDVELRCDPISGHTALYWYRQSLGQGLEFLIYFQGNSAPDKSGLPSDRFSAERTGGSVSTLTIQRTQQEDSAVYLCASSPRSEGRYSGANVLTFGAGSRLTVL.

This clonotype was observed a few times. The rearrangement uses TRBV12-3 or TRBV12-4 and TRBJ2-1; 11 bases align to TRBD1. This CDR3 region has 15 residues. Trimming took 2 bases from V and 7 from J; bases not matched to a gene: 4. In nucleotides, the CDR3 is TGTGCCAGCAGTTTATCGGGACAGGGGGGTAATGAGCAGTTCTTC. This gives the protein CASSLSGQGGNEQFF.